The 22 T cell receptor beta chains in this list originate from one sample, sequenced in a study of CD8+ T cells in alopecia areata (dated by TCRdb to between 2018 and 2020). Library preparation employed the immunoSEQ multiplex PCR assay. RNA was extracted from all samples and reverse transcribed into cDNA, which served as template for TCR sequencing. In its TCRdb copy, this immuneACCESS table keeps in-frame sequences only and misses some clones. Where compared with another copy, unresolved V genes explain less than half of these, and the others have no known cause. The sample table lists approximately 98,000 clones, approximately 59% of them with a count of one. The ten top clones hold more than 20% of the sample. Material for sequencing was CD8+ T cells sorted from blood. All receptors come from a human donor in good health.

The chain carries TRBV11-2 and TRBJ2-1; 11 positions agree with TRBD2. CDR3 length equals 15 residues. Germline values: CDR1 SGHAT, CDR2 FQNNGV. V lost 5 bases and J lost 9; bases outside the gene matches: 9. For the CDR3, the DNA is TGTGCCAGCAGCATTAGCGGGGGGGCCGGGTTTGAGCAGTTCTTC. Translation: CASSISGGAGFEQFF.

This clone was seen only once. This chain links TRBV6-5 with TRBJ2-7; TRBD1 agrees at 8 bases. The CDR3 length is 12 residues. Germline V lookup: CDR1 MNHEY, CDR2 SVGAGI. V trimming: 2 bases; J trimming: 6 bases; junction bases outside the gene matches: 0. The CDR3 protein is CASSYTGGEQYF. The CDR3, as DNA: TGTGCCAGCAGTTACACAGGGGGCGAGCAGTACTTC.

This clone was seen only a few times. This chain joins TRBV18 and TRBJ2-1; D is unresolved. The CDR3 spans 13 residues. V was trimmed by 2 bases and J by 3 bases, leaving 5 bases between them. In germline, CDR1 is KGHSH, CDR2 LQKENI. The CDR3 nucleotides read TGTGCCAGCTCACCAAACGACTACAATGAGCAGTTCTTC. Translated, it gives CASSPNDYNEQFF.

The genes are TRBV5-6 and TRBJ2-5; D gene ambiguous. Germline CDR1 SGHDT, CDR2 YYEEEE. V lost 0 bases and J lost 5, with 8 bases in between. The CDR3 spans 13 residues. This chain's CDR3 is CASSLGGSETQYF. The CDR3 DNA sequence: TGTGCCAGCAGCTTGGGTGGCTCCGAGACCCAGTACTTC.

This clone was seen only a few times. The chain recombines TRBV28 with TRBJ2-5; maybe TRBD2 (5 bases). The CDR3 sequence is 14 residues long. Germline loops: CDR1 MDHEN, CDR2 SYDVKM. Deletions cut 5 bases from V and 2 bases from J, with 12 bases between. This CDR3 is CASSVLGGQETQYF. Here the CDR3 DNA reads TGTGCCAGCAGTGTACTCGGAGGACAAGAGACCCAGTACTTC.

This clone showed up just once. The chain combines TRBV27 with TRBJ1-2, with TRBD1 as a possible D gene (5 bases). The ends were cut back, 6 bases at V and 3 bases at J, with 14 bases in the middle. The CDR3 loop spans 14 amino acids. Looked up from germline, CDR1 is MNHEY and CDR2 is SMNVEV (reference sequence). The CDR3 loop is CASSPGGDYYGYTF. The CDR3 DNA reads as TGTGCCAGCAGCCCCGGGGGGGATTACTATGGCTACACCTTC.

This clone has just one count. The J gene is TRBJ1-2, the V gene TRBV5-6; the match to TRBD1 covers 9 bases. The CDR3 sequence is 16 residues long. V gave up 4 bases and J gave up 4 bases; unmatched junction bases: 11. CDR1 is SGHDT, CDR2 YYEEEE, per germline. In DNA form, the CDR3 reads TGTGCCAGCAGCGACCGGGACAGGGAGCGGGCCTATGGCTACACCTTC. This sequence encodes CASSDRDRERAYGYTF.

In DNA form, the CDR3 reads TGTGCCAGCAGCTTATGGAAGGGCCCCACAGATACGCAGTATTTT. Translated: CASSLWKGPTDTQYF. The chain is built from TRBV7-8 and TRBJ2-3; D is ambiguous. There are 15 residues in the CDR3. Germline V gene sequence: CDR1 SGHVS, CDR2 FQNEAQ. V shed 2 bases and J shed 2 bases, with 11 bases lying between them. The variable domain in full, completed from reference TRBV7-8 and TRBJ2-3, reads GAGVSQSPRYKVAKRGQDVALRCDPISGHVSLFWYQQALGQGPEFLTYFQNEAQLDKSGLPSDRFFAERPEGSVSTLKIQRTQQEDSAVYLCASSLWKGPTDTQYFGPGTRLTVL.

The count of this clone is one. The chain joins TRBV7-9 to TRBJ2-1; D possibly corresponds to TRBD1 (5 bases). The ends were cut back, 1 base at V and 6 bases at J, with 16 bases in the middle. CDR3 length equals 16 residues. CDR1 is SEHNR, CDR2 FQNEAQ, per germline (reference sequence). As DNA, the CDR3 is TGTGCCAGCAGCTTAGGTTTTGGACAAACCGGCAATGAGCAGTTCTTC. This encodes CASSLGFGQTGNEQFF. The entire variable domain, with the rest obtained from reference TRBV7-9 and TRBJ2-1, is as follows: DTGVSQNPRHKITKRGQNVTFRCDPISEHNRLYWYRQTLGQGPEFLTYFQNEAQLEKSRLLSDRFSAERPKGSFSTLEIQRTEQGDSAMYLCASSLGFGQTGNEQFFGPGTRLTVL.

This clone was counted only a few times. The V call is TRBV9, the J call TRBJ2-3; no reliable D call. Germline V gives CDR1 SGDLS, CDR2 YYNGEE. The CDR3 has 12 amino acids. V dropped 3 bases and J dropped 6 bases, with 8 bases sitting between them. The CDR3: CASSGHADTQYF. The DNA of the CDR3 is TGTGCCAGCAGCGGGCACGCGGATACGCAGTATTTT.

This chain uses TRBV27 with TRBJ1-1; D unresolved. The CDR3 loop spans 14 amino acids. Germline CDR1 reads MNHEY; CDR2 reads SMNVEV (reference sequence). The V end lost 5 bases, the J end lost 7 bases, and 17 bases lay between the germline ends. Here the CDR3 DNA reads TGTGCCAGCAGTCCCCGTGGGCGGGGTGATGAAGCTTTCTTT. Translated: CASSPRGRGDEAFF.

This clone occurred a few times. The chain joins TRBV7-8 to TRBJ2-2; the D is unclear. The length of the CDR3 is 12 residues. Germline V gene sequence: CDR1 SGHVS, CDR2 FQNEAQ. Trimming left V 4 bases short and J 6 bases short, with 6 bases between. CDR3 region: CASSSRPGELFF. CDR3 bases: TGTGCCAGCAGCTCCCGCCCCGGGGAGCTGTTTTTT.

The rearrangement links TRBV15 to TRBJ2-2, with 8 nucleotides matching TRBD2. The CDR3 consists of 16 residues. V dropped 5 bases and J dropped 5; count of bases not matched to a gene: 10. In germline, CDR1 is LNHNV, CDR2 YYDKDF (reference sequence). CDR3 in amino acids: CATSEPGLGGTGELFF. CDR3 bases: TGTGCCACCAGCGAGCCGGGACTAGGAGGGACCGGGGAGCTGTTTTTT.

The chain uses TRBV5-4 and TRBJ1-2; TRBD1 is a possible D gene (5 bases). There are 13 residues in the CDR3. V lost 5 bases and J lost 3, with 11 bases in between. Looked up from germline, CDR1 is SGHNT and CDR2 is YYREEE (reference sequence). CDR3 sequence: CASRGAEYYGYTF. Here the CDR3 DNA reads TGTGCCAGCAGAGGGGCTGAATACTATGGCTACACCTTC.

This chain joins TRBV7-8 and TRBJ2-5; tentatively, D is TRBD2 (5 bases). The CDR3 is 14 residues long. Looked up from germline, CDR1 is SGHVS and CDR2 is FQNEAQ. Deletions cut 5 bases from V and 5 bases from J, with 15 bases between. The CDR3 nucleotides read TGTGCCAGCAGCCCGGTCCGGGATGTGGAGACCCAGTACTTC. Its translation is CASSPVRDVETQYF.

Written as DNA, the CDR3 is TGCAGCGTTGAACCTGGACAGGGGTCTGGCTACACCTTC. This gives the protein CSVEPGQGSGYTF. The chain employs TRBV29-1 and TRBJ1-2; 9 nucleotides line up with TRBD1. The CDR3 contains 13 residues. The V gene end was trimmed by 2 bases and the J gene end by 7 bases; junction bases not matched to a gene: 5. The germline V gene encodes CDR1 SQVTM and CDR2 ANQGSEA.

This chain connects TRBV2 to TRBJ2-7; 8 nucleotides align to TRBD2. Germline-derived CDR1 and CDR2 are SNHLY and FYNNEI. The CDR3 covers 14 residues. After removal of 0 bases from V and 2 bases from J, the junction contained 0 bases not matched to a gene. CDR3 coding DNA: TGTGCCAGCAGTGAAGCTAGCGGGGCCTACGAGCAGTACTTC. This gives the protein CASSEASGAYEQYF.

This clone was counted between two and nine times. The DNA of the CDR3 is TGTGCCATCAGTGGACTAGCGGGGGAACAAGAGACCCAGTACTTC. It yields the protein CAISGLAGEQETQYF. This chain connects TRBV10-3 to TRBJ2-5; 12 nucleotides match TRBD2. This CDR3 is built from 15 residues. Germline V gene lookup returns CDR1 ENHRY and CDR2 SYGVKD. V trimming: 4 bases; J trimming: 2 bases; junction bases outside the gene matches: 2.

This clone was found once. The chain uses TRBV7-9 and TRBJ2-3; no clear D. This CDR3 comprises 14 residues. The ends were cut back, 8 bases at V and 4 bases at J, with 16 bases in the middle. The V gene's germline CDR1 is SEHNR and CDR2 FQNEAQ (reference sequence). CDR3 sequence (DNA): TGTGCCAGCTCTGAGGAGCTCGGAGCAGATACGCAGTATTTT. Residues: CASSEELGADTQYF.

The rearrangement uses TRBV28 and TRBJ2-3; perhaps TRBD1 as D (6 bases). V lost 5 bases, J lost 3 bases, and 15 bases lay in between. CDR3 length: 15 residues. CDR1 MDHEN and CDR2 SYDVKM come from the germline V gene. Written as DNA, the CDR3 is TGTGCCAGCAGTGACCCCGTAACAGGGACAGATACGCAGTATTTT. The encoded protein is CASSDPVTGTDTQYF.

The rearrangement uses TRBV7-9 and TRBJ1-1, with D unclear. Trimming removed 3 bases at V and 2 bases at J, with 16 bases between. CDR3 length: 16 amino acids. Germline V gene sequence: CDR1 SEHNR, CDR2 FQNEAQ (reference sequence). The CDR3 region has the DNA TGTGCCAGCAGCTTCCTCCCGACAAGATCCAACACTGAAGCTTTCTTT. It is translated as CASSFLPTRSNTEAFF.

This chain connects TRBV9 to TRBJ1-2, with a possible D match to TRBD1 (6 bases). The CDR3 contains 14 residues. The germline CDR1 and CDR2 sequences are SGDLS and YYNGEE. With 4 bases removed from V and 7 bases from J, the gap between germline ends came to 17 bases. CDR3: CASSLQGSGSGYTF. The CDR3 coding sequence is TGTGCCAGCAGCCTACAGGGTTCGGGTTCTGGCTACACCTTC.